These 10 T cell receptor beta chains originate from one sample sequenced in a study of blood T cell repertoires in COVID-19. The repertoire was sequenced with immunoSEQ multiplex PCR; TCRdb's copy has only in-frame clones and lacks some. This sample yields about 190,000 clones, of which 75% to 90% are seen a single time; 1.1% belongs to the top ten. The source material was peripheral blood. The receptors derive from a man aged 25 to 40 with acute or convalescent COVID-19.

This clone was seen a few times. The chain couples TRBV28 to TRBJ2-2, with 8 bases identical to TRBD2. V dropped 11 bases and J dropped 5; count of bases not matched to a gene: 10. The CDR3 spans 14 residues. In germline, CDR1 is MDHEN, CDR2 SYDVKM. In DNA form, the CDR3 reads TGTGCCTCACGGGGGGGGCGGAGAACCGGGGAGCTGTTTTTT. Translated, it gives CASRGGRRTGELFF.

CDR3 residues: CASSLRSNQPQHF. CDR3 sequence (DNA): TGTGCCAGCAGCTTGCGGTCCAATCAGCCCCAGCATTTT. The gene calls are TRBV5-5 and TRBJ1-5; no definite D call. CDR1 SGHKS and CDR2 YYEKEE come from the germline V gene (reference sequence). The length of the CDR3 is 13 residues. V lost 1 base to trimming and J lost 3 bases, with 5 bases between them.

CDR3 DNA sequence: TGTGCCAGCAGCTCGGACAGGGGGGGTGAAGCTTTCTTT. Protein sequence: CASSSDRGGEAFF. V gene TRBV7-9 combines with J gene TRBJ1-1, with TRBD1 matching 10 bases. Germline V gene data show CDR1 as SEHNR and CDR2 as FQNEAQ (reference sequence). V was clipped by 4 bases and J by 7 bases; unmatched bases: 3. The CDR3 has 13 residues.

This clone was observed once. This chain connects TRBV2 to TRBJ2-1; D is possibly TRBD1 (5 bases). The CDR3 loop spans 13 amino acids. The germline CDR1 and CDR2 sequences are SNHLY and FYNNEI. Trimming cost V 4 bases and J 4 bases, with 8 bases left between them. The CDR3 bases are TGTGCCAGCAGTGCACAGGTTTACAATGAGCAGTTCTTC. Protein product: CASSAQVYNEQFF.

J is TRBJ2-7 and V is TRBV6-5; D ambiguous. The CDR3 loop spans 14 amino acids. V lost 6 bases, J lost 0 bases, and 12 bases lay in between. Germline CDR1 MNHEY, CDR2 SVGAGI. CDR3 DNA sequence: TGTGCCAGCAGGGGCTTCGCAAGCTCCTACGAGCAGTACTTC. Amino acid sequence: CASRGFASSYEQYF.

The chain uses TRBV28 and TRBJ1-6; no clear D gene. CDR1 and CDR2 from the germline V gene are MDHEN and SYDVKM. The CDR3 covers 11 residues. V lost 5 bases to trimming and J lost 13 bases, with 9 bases between them. CDR3 protein: CASSDPGPLHF. CDR3 sequence (DNA): TGTGCCAGCAGTGATCCCGGTCCCCTCCACTTT.

The chain couples TRBV28 to TRBJ1-1, with D hard to call. CDR1 and CDR2 (germline): MDHEN, SYDVKM. Trimming left V 3 bases short and J 5 bases short, with 16 bases between. The CDR3 totals 15 residues. The CDR3 reads CASSFGALGKTEAFF. The CDR3 DNA reads as TGTGCCAGCAGTTTTGGAGCCTTAGGAAAGACTGAAGCTTTCTTT.

This chain joins TRBV3-1 (or the pseudogene TRBV3-2) and TRBJ2-3, with 9 bases lining up with TRBD2. Germline assignment: CDR1 LGHDT and CDR2 YNNKEL (reference sequence). Losses at the gene ends were 4 bases for V and 7 bases for J; bases not matched to a gene: 6. The CDR3 length is 14 residues. CDR3 bases: TGTGCCAGCAGCCTTAGCGGGAGTTCCTATACGCAGTATTTT. Encoded protein: CASSLSGSSYTQYF.

Only a few counts were recorded for this clone. This chain connects TRBV3-1 (or the pseudogene TRBV3-2) to TRBJ2-2; 13 nucleotides line up with TRBD2. Germline assignment: CDR1 LGHDT and CDR2 YNNKEL (reference sequence). The CDR3 extends over 21 amino acids. Germline trimming cut 0 bases from V and 4 bases from J; bases unmatched to any gene: 14. CDR3 bases: TGTGCCAGCAGCCAAGACCCGACTAGCGGGGGGTCCAGACCGGGCACCGGGGAGCTGTTTTTT. Translation: CASSQDPTSGGSRPGTGELFF.

The V call is TRBV6-1, the J call TRBJ1-4, with D tentatively TRBD1 (6 bases). The germline CDR1 and CDR2 sequences are MNHNS and SASEGT. The CDR3 is 14 residues long. Trimming stripped 5 bases from V and 6 bases from J, with 13 bases between. CDR3 sequence (DNA): TGTGCCAGCAGTACAGGGTGGGCCCATGAAAAACTGTTTTTT. Protein product: CASSTGWAHEKLFF.